Detailed here is one T cell receptor (beta chain). Libraries were prepared by immunoSEQ multiplex PCR; TCRdb keeps only in-frame clonotypes and omits some of them. The table includes fewer than 80,000 clones, less than 85% detected once. From germline, CDR1 is SGHNT and CDR2 YYREEE (reference sequence). The ends lost 4 bases at V and 5 bases at J; junction bases unmatched: 7. This CDR3 contains 14 residues. This entry comes from a study of blood T cell repertoires in COVID-19. The wider study: There were acute and convalescent COVID-19 samples, and they came from the United States, Italy and Spain. PBMCs, B-cell-depleted T cells, or T cells were the source of the cDNA or gDNA that made up the material.

This sequence originates from a man aged 55 to 70 with acute or convalescent COVID-19. This chain joins TRBV5-4 and TRBJ2-5; 8 nucleotides agree with TRBD1. The sequenced sample consisted of peripheral blood. The CDR3 reads CASSVDRVRETQYF. CDR3 coding DNA: TGTGCCAGCAGCGTGGACAGGGTTAGGGAGACCCAGTACTTC.